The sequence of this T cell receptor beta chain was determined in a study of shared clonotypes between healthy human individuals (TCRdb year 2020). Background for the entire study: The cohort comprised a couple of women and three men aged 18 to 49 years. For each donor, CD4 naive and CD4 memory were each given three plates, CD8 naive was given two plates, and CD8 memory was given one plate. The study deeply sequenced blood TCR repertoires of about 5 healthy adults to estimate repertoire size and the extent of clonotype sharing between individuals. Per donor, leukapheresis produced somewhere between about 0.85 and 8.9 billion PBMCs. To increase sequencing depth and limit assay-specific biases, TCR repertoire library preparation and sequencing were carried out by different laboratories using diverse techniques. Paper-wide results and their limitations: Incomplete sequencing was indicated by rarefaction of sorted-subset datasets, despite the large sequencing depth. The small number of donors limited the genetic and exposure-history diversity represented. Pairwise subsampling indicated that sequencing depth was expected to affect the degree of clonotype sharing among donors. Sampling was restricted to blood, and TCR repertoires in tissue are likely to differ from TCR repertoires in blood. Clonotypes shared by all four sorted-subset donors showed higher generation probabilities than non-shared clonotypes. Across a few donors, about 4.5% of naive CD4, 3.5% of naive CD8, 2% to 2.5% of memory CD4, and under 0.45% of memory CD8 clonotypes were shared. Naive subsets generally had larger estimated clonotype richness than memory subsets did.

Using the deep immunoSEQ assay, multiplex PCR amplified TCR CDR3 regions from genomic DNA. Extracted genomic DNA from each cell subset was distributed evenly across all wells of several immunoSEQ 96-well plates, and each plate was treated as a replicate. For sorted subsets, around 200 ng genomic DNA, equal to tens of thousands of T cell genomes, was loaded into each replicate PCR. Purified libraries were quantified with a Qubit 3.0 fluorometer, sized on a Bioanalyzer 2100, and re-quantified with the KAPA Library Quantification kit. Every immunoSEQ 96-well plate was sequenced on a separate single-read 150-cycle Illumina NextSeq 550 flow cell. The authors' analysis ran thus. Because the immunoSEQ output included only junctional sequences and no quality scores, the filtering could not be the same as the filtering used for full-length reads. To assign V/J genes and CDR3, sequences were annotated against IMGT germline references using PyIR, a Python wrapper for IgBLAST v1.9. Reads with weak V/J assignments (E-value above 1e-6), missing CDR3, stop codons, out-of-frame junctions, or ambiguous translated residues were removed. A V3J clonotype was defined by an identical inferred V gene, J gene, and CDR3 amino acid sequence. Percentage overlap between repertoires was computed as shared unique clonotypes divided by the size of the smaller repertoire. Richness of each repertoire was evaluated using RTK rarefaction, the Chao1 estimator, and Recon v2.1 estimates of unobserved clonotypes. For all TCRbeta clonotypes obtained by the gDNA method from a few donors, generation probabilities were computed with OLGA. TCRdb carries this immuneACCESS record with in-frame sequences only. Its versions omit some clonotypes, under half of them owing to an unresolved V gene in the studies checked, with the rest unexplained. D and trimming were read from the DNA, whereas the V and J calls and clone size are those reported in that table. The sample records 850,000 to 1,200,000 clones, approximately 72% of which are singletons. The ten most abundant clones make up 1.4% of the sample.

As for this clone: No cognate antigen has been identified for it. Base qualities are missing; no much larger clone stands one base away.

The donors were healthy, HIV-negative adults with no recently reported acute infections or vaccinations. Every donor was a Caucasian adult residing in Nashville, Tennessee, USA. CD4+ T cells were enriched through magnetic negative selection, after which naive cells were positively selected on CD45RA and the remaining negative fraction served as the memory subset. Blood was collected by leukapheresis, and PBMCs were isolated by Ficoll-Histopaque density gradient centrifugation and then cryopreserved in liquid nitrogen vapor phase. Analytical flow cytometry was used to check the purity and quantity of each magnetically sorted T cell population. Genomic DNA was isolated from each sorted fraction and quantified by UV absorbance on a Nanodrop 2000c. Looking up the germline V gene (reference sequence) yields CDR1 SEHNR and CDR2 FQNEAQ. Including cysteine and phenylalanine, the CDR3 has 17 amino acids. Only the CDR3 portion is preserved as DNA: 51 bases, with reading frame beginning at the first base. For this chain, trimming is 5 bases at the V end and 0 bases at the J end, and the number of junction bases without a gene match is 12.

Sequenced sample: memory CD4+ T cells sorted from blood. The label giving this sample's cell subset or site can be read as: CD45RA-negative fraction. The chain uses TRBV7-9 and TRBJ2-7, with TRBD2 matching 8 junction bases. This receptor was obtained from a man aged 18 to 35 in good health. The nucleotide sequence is TGTGCCAGCAGCCCTAGGTTGGTAGCGGGGAGCTCCTACGAGCAGTACTTC. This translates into CASSPRLVAGSSYEQYF.